A single sample is the source of the 18 T cell receptor beta chains below, sequenced in a study of blood T cell repertoires in COVID-19 (dated by TCRdb to about 2020). Libraries came from the immunoSEQ multiplex PCR assay. Drawn from immuneACCESS, this table holds only the in-frame rearrangements with V and J called that TCRdb kept. Clones are partly lost; checked studies trace under half to an unresolved V gene and leave the rest unexplained. This sample has 250,000 to 300,000 clones in its table, and about 87% of those were observed once. About 1.6% of the sample rests with the top ten. Source material: peripheral blood. The source is a woman in her thirties or forties who had recovered from COVID-19.

This clone has only one observation. The J gene is TRBJ1-2, the V gene TRBV11-2; 9 nucleotides match TRBD1. CDR1 and CDR2 from the germline V gene are SGHAT and FQNNGV. With 0 bases clipped from V and 4 bases from J, the junction kept 6 bases outside the gene matches. The length of the CDR3 is 16 residues. The CDR3 DNA reads TGTGCCAGCAGCTTAGAGATACAGGGGGCACGCTATGGCTACACCTTC. It codes for CASSLEIQGARYGYTF.

J is TRBJ1-2 and V is TRBV6-2 or TRBV6-3, with 12 bases that match TRBD1. Germline loops: CDR1 MNHEY, CDR2 SVGEGT. V shed 5 bases and J 10 bases; nucleotides not matched to a gene: 11. The CDR3 is made up of 15 amino acids. In DNA form, the CDR3 reads TGTGCCAGCAGTACCCCGGGACAGGGGGCTGTTGTCTACACCTTC. This sequence encodes CASSTPGQGAVVYTF.

This chain uses TRBV5-4 with TRBJ2-3; TRBD2 matches 9 bases. The germline V gene has CDR1 SGHNT and CDR2 YYREEE (reference sequence). Unmatched junction bases numbered 0, after V lost 0 bases and J lost 1 base. This CDR3 is 15 amino acids long. In DNA, the CDR3 is TGTGCCAGCAGCTTGGGACTAGCGGGCACAGATACGCAGTATTTT. The encoded protein is CASSLGLAGTDTQYF. Combining the CDR3 with reference TRBV5-4 and TRBJ2-3 gives the whole variable domain ETGVTQSPTHLIKTRGQQVTLRCSSQSGHNTVSWYQQALGQGPQFIFQYYREEENGRGNFPPRFSGLQFPNYSSELNVNALELDDSALYLCASSLGLAGTDTQYFGPGTRLTVL.

The chain links TRBV12-5 to TRBJ2-3; D not resolved. The CDR3 is made up of 13 amino acids. V lost 1 base and J lost 1, with 3 bases in between. Germline V gene sequence: CDR1 LGHNT, CDR2 FRNRAP. The CDR3 DNA reads as TGTGCTAGTGGTTTGGCAGGCACAGATACGCAGTATTTT. Translating it yields CASGLAGTDTQYF.

The V call is TRBV7-8, the J call TRBJ1-2; no definite D call. Trimming took off 3 bases at V and 8 bases at J, with 16 bases between the two ends. This CDR3 is built from 14 residues. CDR1 SGHVS and CDR2 FQNEAQ come from the germline V gene. The CDR3 loop reads CASSLGWGSGGYTF. The CDR3 nucleotides are TGTGCCAGCAGCTTGGGCTGGGGATCGGGAGGCTACACCTTC.

The chain joins TRBV10-3 to TRBJ2-7, with D possibly matching TRBD2 (6 bases). Trimming shortened V by 6 bases and J by 6 bases, and 15 bases separated the two germline ends. The CDR3 runs to 13 residues. CDR1 ENHRY and CDR2 SYGVKD come from the germline V gene. The CDR3 region has the DNA TGTGCCATCAGGGAGGAGGAGGGCCTCGAGCAGTACTTC. Protein sequence: CAIREEEGLEQYF.

This clone has only one observation. This chain joins TRBV6-2 or TRBV6-3 and TRBJ1-2; TRBD1 aligns across 7 bases. Trimming removed 2 bases from V and 6 bases from J; junction bases left unmatched: 18. Germline V gene sequence: CDR1 MNHEY, CDR2 SVGEGT. This CDR3 is 18 amino acids long. The CDR3 loop reads CASSYSPRTGSVGHGYTF. The CDR3 coding sequence is TGTGCCAGCAGTTACAGCCCCCGGACAGGATCAGTAGGCCATGGCTACACCTTC.

This clone was detected a few times. This chain joins TRBV3-1 (or the pseudogene TRBV3-2) and TRBJ2-7; 8 bases align to TRBD2. Germline trimming cut 6 bases from V and 12 bases from J; bases unmatched to any gene: 16. The CDR3 loop spans 14 amino acids. The germline CDR1 and CDR2 sequences are LGHDT and YNNKEL (reference sequence). The CDR3 DNA sequence: TGTGCCAGCAGTCACACCAGCGGGGGCCTCTCTCGGTACTTC. Amino acid sequence: CASSHTSGGLSRYF.

CDR3 protein: CATSRGQGNTEAFF. The DNA for the CDR3 is TGTGCCACCAGCCGGGGACAGGGGAACACTGAAGCTTTCTTT. The chain uses TRBV15 and TRBJ1-1; 9 bases line up with TRBD1. Per the germline V gene, CDR1 is LNHNV and CDR2 is YYDKDF (reference sequence). The CDR3 consists of 14 residues. V lost 5 bases and J lost 1; bases outside the gene matches: 2.

This clone was seen a handful of times. The V gene is TRBV2, the J gene TRBJ1-2, with 8 bases aligning to TRBD1. The CDR3 is made up of 15 amino acids. Germline V gene lookup returns CDR1 SNHLY and CDR2 FYNNEI. V was pared by 7 bases and J by 8 bases, with 15 bases of the junction left unmatched. CDR3 nucleotides: TGTGCCAGCACCCCCAGGTGGCAGGGGGCGCGAGGCTACACCTTC. Its protein product is CASTPRWQGARGYTF.

The chain is built from TRBV9 and TRBJ2-7; no clear D. The ends were cut back, 0 bases at V and 1 base at J, with 8 bases in the middle. The CDR3 contains 14 residues. Germline CDR1 reads SGDLS; CDR2 reads YYNGEE. The DNA of the CDR3 is TGTGCCAGCAGCGTAGGCCAGTCATCCTACGAGCAGTACTTC. It specifies CASSVGQSSYEQYF.

V usage is TRBV6-5 and J usage is TRBJ1-6, with 7 bases that match TRBD1. Germline-derived CDR1 and CDR2 are MNHEY and SVGAGI. V lost 5 bases and J lost 15; bases outside the gene matches: 10. This CDR3 has 13 amino acids. CDR3 coding DNA: TGTGCCAGCAGTACGGGATCAGGGGGATACCTCCACTTT. Translated, it gives CASSTGSGGYLHF.

V and J are TRBV4-1 and TRBJ1-1, with 12 bases that match TRBD1. V lost 6 bases to trimming and J lost 7 bases; unmatched junction nucleotides: 18. The CDR3 covers 18 residues. CDR1 is MGHRA, CDR2 YSYEKL, per germline. CDR3 nucleotide sequence: TGCGCCAGCAGATTTCCCGGGACAGGGGGCTCCGTTAGGGTTGAAGCTTTCTTT. Amino acid sequence: CASRFPGTGGSVRVEAFF.

This clone has a single count. The chain is built from TRBV18 and TRBJ1-3; unclear D gene. Germline CDR1 reads KGHSH; CDR2 reads LQKENI. Trimming removed 3 bases from V and 0 bases from J, with 12 bases in between. This CDR3 region has 16 residues. CDR3 nucleotides: TGTGCCAGCTCACCGACAAGGGAGGGCTCTGGAAACACCATATATTTT. Amino acid sequence: CASSPTREGSGNTIYF.

V usage is TRBV19 and J usage is TRBJ2-7, with TRBD1 as a possible D gene (5 bases). This CDR3 is 14 amino acids long. Deletions cut 6 bases from V and 3 bases from J, with 15 bases between. CDR1 is LNHDA and CDR2 is SQIVND in the germline V gene (reference sequence). The CDR3 DNA is TGTGCCAGTAGCGTCACAGGAGCCTACTACGAGCAGTACTTC. As protein: CASSVTGAYYEQYF.

The genes are TRBV9 and TRBJ2-5, with TRBD1 matching over 7 bases. Per the germline V gene, CDR1 is SGDLS and CDR2 is YYNGEE. The J segment lost 4 bases and the V segment lost 8 bases, leaving 8 bases of the junction unmatched. The CDR3 totals 13 residues. CDR3 in DNA: TGTGCCAGACTAGGGACAGCCCGAGAGACCCAGTACTTC. As protein: CARLGTARETQYF.

The chain has TRBV10-1 and TRBJ2-2; 10 nucleotides match TRBD2. The V gene's germline CDR1 is WNHNN and CDR2 SYGVQD (reference sequence). V lost 4 bases to trimming and J lost 1 base; unmatched junction nucleotides: 6. CDR3 length: 17 residues. In nucleotides, the CDR3 is TGCGCCAGCAGTGGCCCGAGGACTAGCGGGAACACCGGGGAGCTGTTTTTT. Residues: CASSGPRTSGNTGELFF.

The chain carries TRBV5-1 and TRBJ2-1, with TRBD1 matching 8 bases. V was pared by 3 bases and J by 4 bases, with 3 bases of the junction left unmatched. The germline V gene has CDR1 SGHRS and CDR2 YFSETQ. The CDR3 length is 14 residues. DNA for the CDR3: TGCGCCAGCAGCTCGGACAGGGTATACAATGAGCAGTTCTTC. Residues: CASSSDRVYNEQFF.